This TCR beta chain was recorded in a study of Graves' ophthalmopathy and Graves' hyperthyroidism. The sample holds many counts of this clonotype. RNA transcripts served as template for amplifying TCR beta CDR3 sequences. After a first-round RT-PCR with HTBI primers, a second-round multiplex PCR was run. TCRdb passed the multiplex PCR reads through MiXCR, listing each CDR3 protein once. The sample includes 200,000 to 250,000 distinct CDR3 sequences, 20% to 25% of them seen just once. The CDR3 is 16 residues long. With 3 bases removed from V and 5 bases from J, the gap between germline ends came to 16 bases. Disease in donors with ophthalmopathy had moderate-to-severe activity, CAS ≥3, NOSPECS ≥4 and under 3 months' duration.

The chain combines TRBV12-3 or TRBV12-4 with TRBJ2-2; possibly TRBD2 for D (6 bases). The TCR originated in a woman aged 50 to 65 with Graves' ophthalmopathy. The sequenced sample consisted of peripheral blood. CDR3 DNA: TGTGCCAGCAGTTTCGATGGCGGGATATTTACCGGGGAGCTGTTTTTT. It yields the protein CASSFDGGIFTGELFF.